This is a list of T cell receptor beta chains from one sample in a study of blood T cell repertoires in COVID-19. This table comes from immunoSEQ multiplex PCR, and its TCRdb copy is limited to in-frame clones, with some not included. The sample has roughly 270,000 clones; approximately 82% are singletons. The sequenced sample was PBMCs or T cells enriched from blood (not recorded which). The receptors were gathered from a man in his forties or fifties who had been exposed to COVID-19. The CDR3 runs from the conserved cysteine through the conserved F or W. D genes are given only for firm matches. Where a row states a size, it is once, few, many or the class of an expanded clone; other rows omit it.

V gene,J gene,D gene,clone size,CDR3 protein,CDR3 DNA
TRBV6-2/TRBV6-3,TRBJ1-1,NA,once,CASSYYKGEGAFF,TGTGCCAGCAGTTACTACAAGGGGGAAGGAGCTTTCTTT
TRBV30,TRBJ2-5,NA,NA,CACYGRGNHQETQYF,TGTGCCTGTTACGGGAGAGGGAACCACCAAGAGACCCAGTACTTC
TRBV7-6,TRBJ2-1,TRBD2,NA,CASSLSSGSLNEQFF,TGTGCCAGCAGCTTATCTAGCGGGAGCTTGAATGAGCAGTTCTTC
TRBV5-4,TRBJ2-3,TRBD2,NA,CASRPGGTTTDTQYF,TGTGCCAGCAGACCGGGGGGTACCACCACAGATACGCAGTATTTT
TRBV3-1/TRBV3-2,TRBJ2-7,TRBD2,NA,CASSQAGLAAISYEQYF,TGTGCCAGCAGCCAAGCAGGACTAGCGGCAATCTCCTACGAGCAGTACTTC
TRBV3-1/TRBV3-2,TRBJ1-5,NA,NA,CASSQNLPGNQPQHF,TGTGCCAGCAGCCAGAATCTCCCCGGTAATCAGCCCCAGCATTTT
TRBV30,TRBJ1-5,NA,NA,CAWSADSDQPQHF,TGTGCCTGGAGTGCGGACAGTGATCAGCCCCAGCATTTT
TRBV7-9,TRBJ2-2,NA,NA,CASSFAGQNTGELFF,TGTGCCAGCAGCTTCGCGGGGCAGAACACCGGGGAGCTGTTTTTT
TRBV3-1/TRBV3-2,TRBJ1-3,NA,NA,CASSPTESGNTIYF,TGTGCCAGCAGCCCTACCGAGTCTGGAAACACCATATATTTT
TRBV5-5,TRBJ1-1,NA,NA,CASSVLQGRMNTEAFF,TGTGCCAGCAGCGTCCTACAGGGACGCATGAACACTGAAGCTTTCTTT
TRBV19,TRBJ1-1,NA,NA,CASQKNTEAFF,TGTGCCAGCCAGAAGAACACTGAAGCTTTCTTT
TRBV7-2,TRBJ2-5,NA,NA,CASSLGKTQYF,TGTGCCAGCAGCCTTGGCAAGACCCAGTACTTC
TRBV7-6,TRBJ2-3,NA,NA,CASSLGTPPGTDTQYF,TGTGCCAGCAGCCTCGGGACTCCCCCTGGCACAGATACGCAGTATTTT
TRBV3-1/TRBV3-2,TRBJ2-2,NA,NA,CASDRSGELFF,TGTGCCAGCGACAGATCCGGGGAGCTGTTTTTT
TRBV30,TRBJ1-3,NA,NA,CAWNQGLLPTGNTIYF,TGTGCCTGGAATCAGGGCCTTCTCCCAACTGGAAACACCATATATTTT
TRBV6-2/TRBV6-3,TRBJ2-7,TRBD1,once,CASSTEDRVSYEQYF,TGTGCCAGCAGTACCGAGGACAGGGTATCCTACGAGCAGTACTTC
TRBV27,TRBJ2-3,TRBD1,NA,CATRAQGRADTQYF,TGTGCCACCCGAGCACAGGGGCGGGCAGATACGCAGTATTTT
TRBV14,TRBJ1-2,TRBD1,NA,CASSQRWGHRGLNYGYTF,TGTGCCAGCAGCCAACGCTGGGGCCACAGGGGCCTTAACTATGGCTACACCTTC
TRBV7-9,TRBJ2-2,NA,NA,CASSYTEFPGELFF,TGTGCCAGCAGCTATACGGAGTTTCCCGGGGAGCTGTTTTTT
TRBV19,TRBJ1-4,NA,NA,CASSMPTGHHEKLFF,TGTGCCAGTAGTATGCCGACCGGACACCATGAAAAACTGTTTTTT
TRBV19,TRBJ1-1,NA,NA,CASSILTEVNTEAFF,TGTGCCAGTAGTATACTAACCGAGGTGAACACTGAAGCTTTCTTT
TRBV7-8,TRBJ1-5,NA,NA,CASSTGGHQPQHF,TGTGCCAGCAGCACGGGGGGCCACCAGCCCCAGCATTTT
TRBV2,TRBJ2-1,NA,NA,CASSQRQNNEQFF,TGTGCCAGCAGCCAACGACAAAACAATGAGCAGTTCTTC
TRBV7-2,TRBJ1-5,NA,NA,CASSPQVNQPQHF,TGTGCCAGCAGCCCGCAGGTCAATCAGCCCCAGCATTTT
TRBV6-5,TRBJ2-4,NA,NA,CASSFSSRQGGNIQYF,TGTGCCAGCAGTTTTTCAAGTCGGCAGGGAGGAAACATTCAGTACTTC
TRBV2,TRBJ1-2,NA,NA,CASSERTVPRF,TGTGCCAGCAGTGAAAGGACAGTCCCCCGGTTC
TRBV12-5,TRBJ1-2,NA,NA,CASANNDRGYTF,TGTGCTAGTGCCAATAATGACAGAGGCTACACCTTC
TRBV5-4,TRBJ1-4,NA,NA,CASSFDRGEKLFF,TGTGCCAGCAGCTTCGATCGAGGTGAAAAACTGTTTTTT
TRBV28,TRBJ2-2,NA,NA,CASRFSRPGELFF,TGTGCCAGCAGATTTAGCCGACCCGGGGAGCTGTTTTTT
TRBV5-1,TRBJ2-1,NA,NA,CASSPDWSSYNEQFF,TGCGCCAGCAGCCCTGACTGGAGCTCCTACAATGAGCAGTTCTTC
TRBV15,TRBJ2-7,TRBD1,NA,CATSGYRGSGSYEQYF,TGTGCCACCAGCGGATACAGGGGGTCAGGTTCCTACGAGCAGTACTTC
TRBV11-2,TRBJ1-6,TRBD1,NA,CASSLRDRGVLGSPLHF,TGTGCCAGCAGCTTAAGGGACAGGGGGGTGTTGGGTTCACCCCTCCACTTT
TRBV7-3,TRBJ2-7,NA,NA,CASSQGSAGRQYF,TGTGCCAGCAGCCAAGGATCAGCGGGTCGGCAGTACTTC
TRBV3-1/TRBV3-2,TRBJ1-2,NA,NA,CASSHRLRGGYTF,TGTGCCAGCAGCCATAGGCTCCGGGGTGGCTACACCTTC
TRBV5-1,TRBJ2-1,TRBD2,once,CASSPGGVGYNEQFF,TGCGCCAGCAGCCCGGGGGGTGTAGGCTACAATGAGCAGTTCTTC
TRBV25-1,TRBJ2-2,NA,NA,CASRGLFTGELFF,TGTGCCAGCAGGGGCCTTTTCACCGGGGAGCTGTTTTTT
TRBV2,TRBJ2-3,NA,once,CASSEGLSSDTQYF,TGTGCCAGCAGTGAAGGTCTAAGTAGCGATACGCAGTATTTT
TRBV7-8,TRBJ2-3,NA,NA,CASKKELGTDTQYF,TGTGCCAGCAAAAAAGAGCTTGGCACAGATACGCAGTATTTT
TRBV19,TRBJ1-3,NA,NA,CASKQQGLNTIYF,TGTGCCAGTAAACAACAGGGTCTCAACACCATATATTTT
TRBV5-1,TRBJ2-7,NA,NA,CASSLAQASYEQYF,TGCGCCAGCAGCTTAGCTCAGGCCTCCTACGAGCAGTACTTC
TRBV5-4,TRBJ1-4,TRBD1,once,CASRAGTATNEKLFF,TGTGCCAGCAGGGCCGGGACAGCAACTAATGAAAAACTGTTTTTT
TRBV4-1,TRBJ2-7,NA,NA,CASSQVGGYEQYF,TGCGCCAGCAGCCAGGTTGGGGGGTACGAGCAGTACTTC
TRBV6-5,TRBJ1-2,TRBD1,NA,CASSRQGDYGYTF,TGTGCCAGCAGTCGACAGGGGGACTATGGCTACACCTTC
TRBV18,TRBJ2-1,TRBD2,NA,CASSPPNSGRGVNEQFF,TGTGCCAGCTCACCACCGAATAGCGGGAGGGGGGTCAATGAGCAGTTCTTC
TRBV5-4,TRBJ2-5,NA,NA,CASSSKDSVETQYF,TGTGCCAGCAGCTCGAAGGACAGTGTGGAGACCCAGTACTTC
TRBV7-9,TRBJ2-7,NA,NA,CASSPELGVPSYEQYF,TGTGCCAGCAGCCCGGAACTGGGAGTGCCATCCTACGAGCAGTACTTC
TRBV7-3,TRBJ2-3,NA,NA,CASSSLGGTDTQYF,TGTGCCAGCAGCTCCCTCGGGGGCACAGATACGCAGTATTTT
TRBV5-1,TRBJ2-7,NA,NA,CASSLSNYEQYF,TGCGCCAGCAGCTTATCAAACTACGAGCAGTACTTC
TRBV15,TRBJ2-2,TRBD1,NA,CATSTGGVSGELFF,TGTGCCACCAGCACAGGGGGCGTCTCTGGGGAGCTGTTTTTT
TRBV6-4,TRBJ1-1,NA,once,CASRGDWQNTEAFF,TGTGCCAGCAGGGGGGACTGGCAGAACACTGAAGCTTTCTTT
TRBV18,TRBJ2-1,TRBD2,NA,CASHEIGGYNEQFF,TGTGCCAGCCATGAAATCGGGGGGTACAATGAGCAGTTCTTC
TRBV6-5,TRBJ2-7,NA,few,CASSYSAGDRFYEQYF,TGTGCCAGCAGTTACTCGGCTGGAGACAGATTCTACGAGCAGTACTTC
TRBV5-1,TRBJ2-2,TRBD2,NA,CASSPGLGDSGELFF,TGCGCCAGCAGTCCCGGACTAGGAGACTCCGGGGAGCTGTTTTTT
TRBV12-3/TRBV12-4,TRBJ2-1,TRBD2,NA,CASSLAARGGAVF,TGTGCCAGCAGTTTAGCGGCCCGGGGAGGGGCGGTCTTC
TRBV7-9,TRBJ1-1,NA,once,CASSLGNGGYTEAFF,TGTGCCAGCAGCTTGGGAAATGGGGGGTACACTGAAGCTTTCTTT